This T cell receptor beta chain was recorded in a study of cytomegalovirus exposure and HLA in healthy donors. This CDR3 has 17 residues. Germline V gene sequence: CDR1 SNHLY, CDR2 FYNNEI. V shed 1 base, J shed 6 bases, and the junction held 7 bases outside the gene matches. Sequencing used immunoSEQ multiplex PCR; TCRdb keeps in-frame clones, though not all of them. This table has 150,000 to 200,000 clones, roughly 85% appearing once. The origin of this receptor is a man aged 18 to 35 in good health and CMV-seropositive. The sequenced sample consisted of PBMCs. The chain is built from TRBV2 and TRBJ2-1; 12 positions agree with TRBD2. The CDR3 coding sequence is TGTGCCAGCAGTGAAGGTATAGGACTAGCGGGGCCCAATGAGCAGTTCTTC. It is translated as CASSEGIGLAGPNEQFF.